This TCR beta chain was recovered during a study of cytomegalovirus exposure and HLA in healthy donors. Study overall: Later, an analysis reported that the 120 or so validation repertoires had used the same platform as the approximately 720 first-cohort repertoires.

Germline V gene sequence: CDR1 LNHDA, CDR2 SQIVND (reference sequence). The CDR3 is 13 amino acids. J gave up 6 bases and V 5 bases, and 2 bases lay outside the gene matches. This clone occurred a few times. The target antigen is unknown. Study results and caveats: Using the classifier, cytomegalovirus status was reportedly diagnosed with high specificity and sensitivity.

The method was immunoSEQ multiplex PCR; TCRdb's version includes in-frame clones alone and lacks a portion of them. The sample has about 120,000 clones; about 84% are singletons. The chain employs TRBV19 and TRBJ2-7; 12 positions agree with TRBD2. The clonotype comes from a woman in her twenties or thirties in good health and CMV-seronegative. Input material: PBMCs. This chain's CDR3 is CASSSTSGGEQYF. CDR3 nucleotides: TGTGCCAGTAGTTCGACTAGCGGGGGCGAGCAGTACTTC.